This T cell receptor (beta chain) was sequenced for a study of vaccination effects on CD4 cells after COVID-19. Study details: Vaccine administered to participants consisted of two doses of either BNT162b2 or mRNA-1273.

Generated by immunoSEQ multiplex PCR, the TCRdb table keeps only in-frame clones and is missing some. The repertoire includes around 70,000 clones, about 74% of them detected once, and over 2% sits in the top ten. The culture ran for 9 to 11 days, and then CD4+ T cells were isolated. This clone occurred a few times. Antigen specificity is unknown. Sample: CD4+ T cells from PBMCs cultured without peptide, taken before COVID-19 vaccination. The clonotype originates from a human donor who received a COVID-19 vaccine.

The CDR3 bases are TGTGCCACCAGTGACCCGGGGCAGGGGGGAAACACCATATATTTT. Translation: CATSDPGQGGNTIYF. This chain links TRBV24-1 with TRBJ1-3; D perhaps matches TRBD1 (6 bases). The length of the CDR3 is 15 residues. Germline-derived CDR1 and CDR2 are KGHDR and SFDVKD. Deletions cut 4 bases from V and 4 bases from J, with 13 bases between.